Following are 6 T cell receptor beta chains from one sample sequenced in a study of shared clonotypes between healthy human individuals. Clones were sequenced by immunoSEQ multiplex PCR, and TCRdb holds only the in-frame ones, with some missing. This table has millions of clones, 80% to 95% appearing once. The sequencing sample was made of naive CD4+ T cells from PBMCs. Subset specified: CD45RA+ positively selected. The origin of the receptors is a man aged 18 to 29 in good health. Some clones in this sample may be carry-over from other donors' samples.

This sequence joins TRBV2 and TRBJ1-4, with 9 bases identical to TRBD1. The CDR3 has 15 residues. Per the germline V gene, CDR1 is SNHLY and CDR2 is FYNNEI. With V trimmed by 4 bases and J by 3 bases, 3 bases remained unmatched. The CDR3, as DNA: TGTGCCAGCAGTGGGGACAGGGTGCCTAATGAAAAACTGTTTTTT. Its translation: CASSGDRVPNEKLFF.

V is TRBV6-5 and J is TRBJ2-1; a weak D match, TRBD2 (6 bases). V was clipped by 0 bases and J by 5 bases, with 11 bases between them. Germline CDR1 MNHEY, CDR2 SVGAGI. This CDR3 has 15 residues. DNA for the CDR3: TGTGCCAGCAGTTACTCCCAGCGGGCGGACAATGAGCAGTTCTTC. It is translated as CASSYSQRADNEQFF.

This clone has a handful of counts. The chain recombines TRBV5-6 with TRBJ1-5; D gene ambiguous. The germline gives CDR1 SGHDT, CDR2 YYEEEE. The CDR3 is made up of 15 amino acids. Trimming shortened V by 4 bases and J by 6 bases, and 17 bases separated the two germline ends. The CDR3 DNA sequence: TGTGCCAGCAGCCTCCGGGAAAGGGCTGGTCAGCCCCAGCATTTT. Translated: CASSLRERAGQPQHF.

This rearrangement joins TRBV18 to TRBJ2-2; no clear D. This CDR3 is built from 18 residues. Per the germline V gene, CDR1 is KGHSH and CDR2 is LQKENI. Trimming took off 0 bases at V and 0 bases at J, with 14 bases between the two ends. The CDR3 protein is CASSPPEARHANTGELFF. The CDR3 DNA reads TGTGCCAGCTCACCACCAGAGGCCCGACACGCGAACACCGGGGAGCTGTTTTTT. The entire variable domain, with the rest obtained from reference TRBV18 and TRBJ2-2, is as follows: NAGVMQNPRHLVRRRGQEARLRCSPMKGHSHVYWYRQLPEEGLKFMVYLQKENIIDESGMPKERFSAEFPKEGPSILRIQQVVRGDSAAYFCASSPPEARHANTGELFFGEGSRLTVL.

This clone has just one count. The rearrangement links TRBV18 to TRBJ1-2; no firm D call. The CDR3 loop spans 19 amino acids. Germline assignment: CDR1 KGHSH and CDR2 LQKENI. V was shortened by 5 bases and J by 0 bases, with 25 bases between the two germline ends. The CDR3 nucleotides read TGTGCCAGCTCATCGGGGTTGTCGTCGTCGGACGAAGCTAACTATGGCTACACCTTC. Its protein product is CASSSGLSSSDEANYGYTF.

The chain recombines TRBV19 with TRBJ1-4, with 10 bases aligning to TRBD1. The CDR3 is made up of 13 amino acids. V lost 5 bases and J lost 11; bases outside the gene matches: 5. Germline V CDR1 and CDR2: LNHDA, SQIVND (reference sequence). CDR3 coding DNA: TGTGCCAGTAGTGCCAGACAGGGGGCGAAACTGTTTTTT. Its translation is CASSARQGAKLFF.